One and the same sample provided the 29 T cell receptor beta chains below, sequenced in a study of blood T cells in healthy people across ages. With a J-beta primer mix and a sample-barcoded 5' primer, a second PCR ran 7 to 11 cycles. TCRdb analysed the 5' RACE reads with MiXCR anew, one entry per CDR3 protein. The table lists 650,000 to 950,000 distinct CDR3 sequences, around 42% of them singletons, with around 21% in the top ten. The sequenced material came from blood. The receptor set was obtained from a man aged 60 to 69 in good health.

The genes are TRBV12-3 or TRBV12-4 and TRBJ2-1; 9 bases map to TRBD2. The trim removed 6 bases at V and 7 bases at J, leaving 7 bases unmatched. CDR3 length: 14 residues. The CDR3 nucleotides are TGTGCCAGCAGACCGGGACTAGCCTTAAATGAGCAGTTCTTC. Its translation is CASRPGLALNEQFF.

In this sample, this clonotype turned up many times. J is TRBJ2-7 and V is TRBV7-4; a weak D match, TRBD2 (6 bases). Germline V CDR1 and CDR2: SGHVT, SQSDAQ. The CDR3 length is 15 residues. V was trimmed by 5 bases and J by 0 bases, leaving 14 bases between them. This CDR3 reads CASSPGLLLSYEQYF. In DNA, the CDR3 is TGTGCCAGCAGCCCGGGACTTCTACTCTCCTACGAGCAGTACTTC.

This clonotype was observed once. The CDR3, as DNA: TGTGCCATCGGGACTAGCGGGGTCACAGATACGCAGTATTTT. This codes for CAIGTSGVTDTQYF. The chain recombines TRBV28 with TRBJ2-3; 13 bases fit TRBD2. The trim removed 10 bases at V and 2 bases at J, leaving 3 bases unmatched. The CDR3 is 14 amino acids. The V gene's germline CDR1 is MDHEN and CDR2 SYDVKM.

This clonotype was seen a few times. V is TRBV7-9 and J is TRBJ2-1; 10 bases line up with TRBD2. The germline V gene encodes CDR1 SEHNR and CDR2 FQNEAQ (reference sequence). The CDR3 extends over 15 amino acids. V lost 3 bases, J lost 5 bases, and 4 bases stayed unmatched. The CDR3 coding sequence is TGTGCCAGCAGCTTCCGGACTAGCGGTAACAATGAGCAGTTCTTC. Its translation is CASSFRTSGNNEQFF.

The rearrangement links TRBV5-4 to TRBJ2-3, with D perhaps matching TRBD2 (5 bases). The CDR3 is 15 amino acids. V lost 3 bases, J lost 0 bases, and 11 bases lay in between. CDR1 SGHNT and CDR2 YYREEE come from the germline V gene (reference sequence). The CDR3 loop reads CASSSDSISTDTQYF. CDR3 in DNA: TGTGCCAGCAGCTCGGACTCGATAAGCACAGATACGCAGTATTTT.

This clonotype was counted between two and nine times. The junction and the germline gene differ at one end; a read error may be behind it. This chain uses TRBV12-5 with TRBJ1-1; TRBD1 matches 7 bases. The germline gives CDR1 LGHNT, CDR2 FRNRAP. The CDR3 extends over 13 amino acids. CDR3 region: CASGSGQNTGAFF. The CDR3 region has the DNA TGTGCTAGTGGTTCGGGACAGAACACTGGAGCTTTCTTT.

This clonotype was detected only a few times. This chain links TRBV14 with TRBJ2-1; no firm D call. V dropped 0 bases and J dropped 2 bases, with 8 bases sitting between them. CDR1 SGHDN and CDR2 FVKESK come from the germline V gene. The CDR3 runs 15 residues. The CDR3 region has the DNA TGTGCCAGCAGCCAAGATCACGTCCCCTACAATGAGCAGTTCTTC. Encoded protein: CASSQDHVPYNEQFF.

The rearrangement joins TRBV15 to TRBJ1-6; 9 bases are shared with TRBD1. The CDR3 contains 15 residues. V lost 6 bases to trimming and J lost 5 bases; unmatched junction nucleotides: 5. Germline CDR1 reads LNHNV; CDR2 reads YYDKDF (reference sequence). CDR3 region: CATSGRTGDNSPLHF. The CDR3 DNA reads TGTGCCACCAGTGGCCGGACAGGGGATAATTCACCCCTCCACTTT. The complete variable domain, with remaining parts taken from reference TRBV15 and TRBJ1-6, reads DAMVIQNPRYQVTQFGKPVTLSCSQTLNHNVMYWYQQKSSQAPKLLFHYYDKDFNNEADTPDNFQSRRPNTSFCFLDIRSPGLGDTAMYLCATSGRTGDNSPLHFGNGTRLTVT.

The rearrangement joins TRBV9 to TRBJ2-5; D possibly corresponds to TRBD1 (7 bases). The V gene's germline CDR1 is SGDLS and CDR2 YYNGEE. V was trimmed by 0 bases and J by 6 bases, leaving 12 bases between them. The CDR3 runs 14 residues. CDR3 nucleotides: TGTGCCAGCAGCGTAGAAGGGGGCGGGAAGACCCAGTACTTC. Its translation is CASSVEGGGKTQYF.

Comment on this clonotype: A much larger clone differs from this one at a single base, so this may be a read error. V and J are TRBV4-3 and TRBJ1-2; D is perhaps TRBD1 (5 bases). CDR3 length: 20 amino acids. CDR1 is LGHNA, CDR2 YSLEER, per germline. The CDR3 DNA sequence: TGCACCAGCAGCCAAGTTATACGGGGGGTGAACGCCGTAACGGACTATGGCTACACCTTC. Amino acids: CTSSQVIRGVNAVTDYGYTF.

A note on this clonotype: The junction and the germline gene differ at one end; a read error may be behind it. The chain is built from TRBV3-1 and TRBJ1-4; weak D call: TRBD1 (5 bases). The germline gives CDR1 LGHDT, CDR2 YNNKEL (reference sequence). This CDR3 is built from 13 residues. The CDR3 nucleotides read TGTGCCAGCAGCCGGGACCGGGAGGAAAGACTGTTTTTT. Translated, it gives CASSRDREERLFF.

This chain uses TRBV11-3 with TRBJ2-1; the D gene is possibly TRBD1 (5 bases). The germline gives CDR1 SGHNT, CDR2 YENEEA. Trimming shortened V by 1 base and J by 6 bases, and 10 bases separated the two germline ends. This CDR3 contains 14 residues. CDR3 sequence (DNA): TGTGCCAGCAGCTTAGCCAGGGTACTCAATGAGCAGTTCTTC. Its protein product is CASSLARVLNEQFF. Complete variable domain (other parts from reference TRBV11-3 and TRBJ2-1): EAGVVQSPRYKIIEKKQPVAFWCNPISGHNTLYWYLQNLGQGPELLIRYENEEAVDDSQLPKDRFSAERLKGVDSTLKIQPAELGDSAVYLCASSLARVLNEQFFGPGTRLTVL.

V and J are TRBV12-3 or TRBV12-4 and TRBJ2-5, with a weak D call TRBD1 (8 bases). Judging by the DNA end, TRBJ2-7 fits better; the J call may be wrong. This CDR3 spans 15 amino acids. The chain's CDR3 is CASSNGGTGTHEQYF. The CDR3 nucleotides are TGTGCCAGCAGTAACGGGGGGACAGGAACCCACGAGCAGTACTTC.

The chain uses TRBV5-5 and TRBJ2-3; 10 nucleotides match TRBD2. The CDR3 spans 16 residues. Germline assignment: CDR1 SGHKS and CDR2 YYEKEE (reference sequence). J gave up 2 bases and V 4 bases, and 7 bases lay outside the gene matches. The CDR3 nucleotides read TGTGCCAGCAGCATTACCGGGACTAGCGACACAGATACGCAGTATTTT. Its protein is CASSITGTSDTDTQYF.

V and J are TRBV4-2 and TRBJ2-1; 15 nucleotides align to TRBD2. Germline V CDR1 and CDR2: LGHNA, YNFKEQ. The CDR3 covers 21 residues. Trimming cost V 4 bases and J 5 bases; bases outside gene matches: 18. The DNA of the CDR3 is TGTGCCAGCAGCCGCCGAGGGACAACCGGGACTAGCGGGGGGAAAAACAATGAGCAGTTCTTC. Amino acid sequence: CASSRRGTTGTSGGKNNEQFF.

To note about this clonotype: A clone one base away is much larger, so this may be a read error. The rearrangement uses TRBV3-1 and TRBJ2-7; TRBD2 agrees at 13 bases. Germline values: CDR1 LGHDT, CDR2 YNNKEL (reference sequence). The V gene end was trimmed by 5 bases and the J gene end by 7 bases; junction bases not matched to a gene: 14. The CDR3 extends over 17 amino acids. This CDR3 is CASSGGLAGVRDNEQYF. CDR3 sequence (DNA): TGTGCCAGCAGCGGCGGACTAGCGGGGGTGAGGGACAATGAGCAGTACTTC.

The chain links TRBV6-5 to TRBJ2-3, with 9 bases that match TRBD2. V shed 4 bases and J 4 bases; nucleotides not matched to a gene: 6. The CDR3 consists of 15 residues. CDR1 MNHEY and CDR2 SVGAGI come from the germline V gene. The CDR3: CASSLTSGPSDTQYF. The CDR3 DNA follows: TGTGCCAGCAGTTTAACTAGCGGGCCGTCAGATACGCAGTATTTT.

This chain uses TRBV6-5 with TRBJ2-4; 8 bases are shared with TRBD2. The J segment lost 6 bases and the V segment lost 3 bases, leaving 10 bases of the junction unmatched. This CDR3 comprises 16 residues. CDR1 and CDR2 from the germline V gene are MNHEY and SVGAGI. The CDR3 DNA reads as TGTGCCAGCAGTTATCCCGACGGGGGGGGTGGAAACATTCAGTACTTC. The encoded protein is CASSYPDGGGGNIQYF.

The CDR3 reads CASSAQLVNEQFF. The CDR3 DNA reads TGTGCCAGCAGCGCTCAACTAGTGAATGAGCAGTTCTTC. This rearrangement joins TRBV9 to TRBJ2-1, with D perhaps TRBD2 (5 bases). Germline-derived CDR1 and CDR2 are SGDLS and YYNGEE. V was shortened by 3 bases and J by 7 bases, with 11 bases between the two germline ends. The CDR3 is made up of 13 amino acids.

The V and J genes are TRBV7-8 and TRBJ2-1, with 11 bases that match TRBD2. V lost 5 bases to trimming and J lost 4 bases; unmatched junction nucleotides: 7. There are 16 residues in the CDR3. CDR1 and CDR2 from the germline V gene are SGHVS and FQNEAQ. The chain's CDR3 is CASSPSGGSFYNEQFF. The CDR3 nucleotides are TGTGCCAGCAGCCCTAGCGGGGGGTCTTTTTACAATGAGCAGTTCTTC.

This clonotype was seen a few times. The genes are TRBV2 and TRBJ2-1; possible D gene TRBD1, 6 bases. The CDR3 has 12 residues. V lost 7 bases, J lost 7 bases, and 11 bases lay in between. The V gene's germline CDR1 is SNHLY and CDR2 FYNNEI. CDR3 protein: CASTTRGNEQFF. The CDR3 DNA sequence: TGTGCCAGCACCACCAGGGGTAATGAGCAGTTCTTC. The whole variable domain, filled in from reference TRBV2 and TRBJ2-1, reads EPEVTQTPSHQVTQMGQEVILRCVPISNHLYFYWYRQILGQKVEFLVSFYNNEISEKSEIFDDQFSVERPDGSNFTLKIRSTKLEDSAMYFCASTTRGNEQFFGPGTRLTVL.

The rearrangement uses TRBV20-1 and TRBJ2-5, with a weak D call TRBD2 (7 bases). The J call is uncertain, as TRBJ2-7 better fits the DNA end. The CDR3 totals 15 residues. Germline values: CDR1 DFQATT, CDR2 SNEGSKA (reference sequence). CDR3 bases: TGCAGTGCCCCAGTAGGGGGGGGCCATTGGAACGAGCAGTACTTC. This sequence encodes CSAPVGGGHWNEQYF.

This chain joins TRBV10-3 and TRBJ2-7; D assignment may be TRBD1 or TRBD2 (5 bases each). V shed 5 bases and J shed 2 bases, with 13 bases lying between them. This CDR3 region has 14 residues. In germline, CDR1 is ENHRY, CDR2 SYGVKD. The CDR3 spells CAISRTGTTYEQYF. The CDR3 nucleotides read TGTGCCATCAGTCGGACCGGGACGACCTACGAGCAGTACTTC.

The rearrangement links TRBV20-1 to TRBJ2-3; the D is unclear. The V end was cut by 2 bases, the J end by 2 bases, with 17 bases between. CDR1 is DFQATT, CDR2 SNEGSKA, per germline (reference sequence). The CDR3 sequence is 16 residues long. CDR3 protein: CSARPMTHRITDTQYF. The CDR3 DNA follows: TGCAGTGCTAGACCGATGACTCACCGTATCACAGATACGCAGTATTTT.

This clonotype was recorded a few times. This chain's CDR3 is CASSPPQGALSGANVLTF. The DNA of the CDR3 is TGTGCCAGCAGCCCCCCACAGGGGGCTCTCTCTGGGGCCAACGTCCTGACTTTC. The rearrangement links TRBV6-2 or TRBV6-3 to TRBJ2-6; the match to TRBD1 covers 9 bases. V shed 6 bases, J shed 0 bases, and the junction held 9 bases outside the gene matches. The CDR3 covers 18 residues. Germline V lookup: CDR1 MNHEY, CDR2 SVGEGT.

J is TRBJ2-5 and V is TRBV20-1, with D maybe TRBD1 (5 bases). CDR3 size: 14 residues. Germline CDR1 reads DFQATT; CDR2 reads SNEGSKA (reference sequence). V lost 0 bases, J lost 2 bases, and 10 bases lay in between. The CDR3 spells CSARDPGYQETQYF. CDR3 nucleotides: TGCAGTGCTAGAGACCCAGGGTATCAAGAGACCCAGTACTTC.

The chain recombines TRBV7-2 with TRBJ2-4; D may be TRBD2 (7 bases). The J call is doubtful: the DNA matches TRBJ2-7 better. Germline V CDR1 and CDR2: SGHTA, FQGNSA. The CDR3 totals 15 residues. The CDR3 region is CASSLARGAVNEQYF. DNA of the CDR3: TGTGCCAGCAGCTTAGCCCGGGGGGCAGTAAACGAGCAGTACTTC.

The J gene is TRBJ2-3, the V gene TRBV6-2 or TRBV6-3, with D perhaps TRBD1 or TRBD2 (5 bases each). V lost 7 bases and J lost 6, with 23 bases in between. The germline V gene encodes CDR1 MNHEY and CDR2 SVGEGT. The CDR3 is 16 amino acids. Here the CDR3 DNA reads TGTGCCAGCAAAACCATCGGGACGGCGTTGAGGGATACGCAGTATTTT. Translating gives CASKTIGTALRDTQYF.

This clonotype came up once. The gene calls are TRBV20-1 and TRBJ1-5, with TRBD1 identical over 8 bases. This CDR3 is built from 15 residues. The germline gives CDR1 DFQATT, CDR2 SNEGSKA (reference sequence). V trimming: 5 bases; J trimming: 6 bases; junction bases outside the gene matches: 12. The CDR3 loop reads CSAGGQARRTQPQHF. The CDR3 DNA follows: TGCAGTGCTGGGGGACAGGCCAGAAGGACTCAGCCCCAGCATTTT.